This TCR beta chain stems from a study of human T cells and chemical hapten exposure. Study details: Upper-back patch tests with 0.01% DPC were read at 6 days. Alopecia areata, totalis or universalis was found in mostly female patients. The study's findings and limits: Significantly greater numbers of large CDR3 similarity clusters came from expanded TCRs than from controls.

Ten or more counts support this clonotype. As yet, its antigen is unknown. The ends were cut back, 10 bases at V and 0 bases at J, with 14 bases in the middle. The germline V gene has CDR1 SNHLY and CDR2 FYNNEI. The CDR3 loop spans 14 amino acids. Authors' analysis steps: Between 23,224 and 690,600 TCRs appeared in each sample, and the median stood at roughly 95,000. TCRdb re-derived calls from the RACE reads in MiXCR, one entry per CDR3 protein. TCRdb's processing, not the authors', yielded these V and J calls. The data show fewer than 500,000 distinct CDR3 sequences, with approximately 4.4% seen just once and about 2.1% held by the top ten. The sample's time point: patch test 1, 2 weeks after DPC sensitization. Treatment of the sample: therapeutic diphenylcyclopropenone sensitization with weekly scalp DPC.

The receptor was isolated from a woman between 50 and 59 years old with alopecia areata. Some clones in this sample may be carry-over from other donors' samples. This material consisted of whole blood, taken in connection with sensitization to the hapten diphenylcyclopropenone (DPC). The rearrangement links TRBV2 to TRBJ2-3; D possibly uses TRBD1 or TRBD2 (6 bases each). CDR3 bases: TGTGCCACCCGAGGGGGGCTTAGCACAGATACGCAGTATTTT. Its protein is CATRGGLSTDTQYF.